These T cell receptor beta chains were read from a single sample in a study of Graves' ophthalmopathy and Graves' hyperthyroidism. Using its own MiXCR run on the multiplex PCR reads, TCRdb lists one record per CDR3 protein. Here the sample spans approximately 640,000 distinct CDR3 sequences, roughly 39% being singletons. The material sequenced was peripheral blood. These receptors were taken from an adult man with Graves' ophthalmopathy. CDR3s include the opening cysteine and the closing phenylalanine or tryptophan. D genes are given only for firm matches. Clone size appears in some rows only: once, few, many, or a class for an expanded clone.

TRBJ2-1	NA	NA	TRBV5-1	TGCGCCAGCAGCTTGGCCCGACCAGGGAGCTCCTACAATGAGCAGTTCTTC	CASSLARPGSSYNEQFF
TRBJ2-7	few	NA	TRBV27	TGTGCCAGCAGTCCAGGGATTGAGCAGTACTTC	CASSPGIEQYF
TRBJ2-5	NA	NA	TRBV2	TGTGCCAGCAGTTCCGTGGACTTC	CASSSVDF
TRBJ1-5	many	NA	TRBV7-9	TGTGCCAGCAGCTCCGCGGGACACCAAGATCAGCCCCAGCATTTT	CASSSAGHQDQPQHF
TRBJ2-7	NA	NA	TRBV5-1	TGCGCCAGCAGCTTGGAGCCGGGGGGCCGGAGTGTCGAGCAGTACTTC	CASSLEPGGRSVEQYF
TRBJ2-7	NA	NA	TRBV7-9	TGTGCCAGCAGCCAAGTAGGCCCGATCTACGAGCAGTACTTC	CASSQVGPIYEQYF
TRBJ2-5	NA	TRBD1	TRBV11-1	TGTGCCAGTACAGGGGTCCAAACCCCGCTGACCGAGACCCAGTACTTC	CASTGVQTPLTETQYF
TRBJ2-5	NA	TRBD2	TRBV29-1	TGCAGCGTTCGGGAGCGGGGGTACCAAGAGACCCAGTACTTC	CSVRERGYQETQYF
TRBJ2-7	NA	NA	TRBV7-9	TGTGCCAGCAGTCCCCGATTGATGTACGAGCAGTACTTC	CASSPRLMYEQYF
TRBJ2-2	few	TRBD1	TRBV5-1	TGCGCCAGCAGCATAGGACAGGGTGGCGAGCTGTTTTTT	CASSIGQGGELFF
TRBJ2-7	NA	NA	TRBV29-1	TGCAGCGCAGACTTCTACGAGCAGTACTTC	CSADFYEQYF
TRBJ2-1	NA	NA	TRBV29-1	TGCAGCGTTGTGGCTTACAATGAGCAGTTCTTC	CSVVAYNEQFF
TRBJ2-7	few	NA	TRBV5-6	TGTGCCAGCAGCCAGAAGGGGACCCCGCAGCAGTACTTC	CASSQKGTPQQYF
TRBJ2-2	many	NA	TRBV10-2	TGCGCCAGCAGATACAGGGGGGAGCTGTTTTTT	CASRYRGELFF
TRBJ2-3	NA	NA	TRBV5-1	TGCGCCAGCAGCCCCCTCAGCACAGATACGCAGTATTTT	CASSPLSTDTQYF
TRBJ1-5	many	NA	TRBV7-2	TGTGCCAGCAGCCTACGGACAGCCTTTAGCAATCAGCCCCAGCATTTT	CASSLRTAFSNQPQHF
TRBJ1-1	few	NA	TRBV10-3	TGTGCCAGCAGTTACCAGGGGACCATGAACACTGAAGCTTTCTTT	CASSYQGTMNTEAFF
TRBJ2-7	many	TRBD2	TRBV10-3	TGTGCCATCAGAACCGAATTAGCGGGAGACGAGCAGTACTTC	CAIRTELAGDEQYF
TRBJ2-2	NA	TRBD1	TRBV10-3	TGTGCCATCAGCCATTCCTTACGGACAGGCTACACCGGGGAGCTGTTTTTT	CAISHSLRTGYTGELFF
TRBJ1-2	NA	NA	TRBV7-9	TGTGCCAGCAGCCCGACCTTGGGGACCTATGGCTACACCTTC	CASSPTLGTYGYTF
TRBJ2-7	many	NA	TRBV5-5	TGTGCCAGCAGCTTGGCCTGGGACGGAATCTACGAGCAGTACTTC	CASSLAWDGIYEQYF
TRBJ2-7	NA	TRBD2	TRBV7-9	TGTGCCAGCAGCCCAAGGACTAGCGGGACCGGGGAGCAGTACTTC	CASSPRTSGTGEQYF
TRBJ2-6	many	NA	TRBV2	TGTGCCAGCAGTGAAGCAAGATTGGCCGGGGCCAACGTCCTGACTTTC	CASSEARLAGANVLTF
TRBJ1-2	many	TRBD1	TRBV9	TGTGCCAGCAGCGCAGAGGGACAGGGGGTCTATGGCTACACCTTC	CASSAEGQGVYGYTF
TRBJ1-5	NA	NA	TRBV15	TGTGCTATCAGAGGTGGTGGAGAAAGCAATCAGCCCCAGCATTTT	CAIRGGGESNQPQHF
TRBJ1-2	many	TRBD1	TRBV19	TGTGCCGCATTGGACAGGGGGGATGGCTACACCTTC	CAALDRGDGYTF